This TCR beta chain was found in a study of blood T cells in healthy people across ages. This CDR3 spans 17 amino acids. Donation came from healthy Caucasian individuals in Russia who were aged roughly 6 to 100. Every donor contributed around 10 milliliters of peripheral blood by blood draw. Together with a sample-barcoded 5' primer, a J-beta primer mix was included in a second PCR lasting about 6 to 12 cycles. MiXCR, applied by TCRdb to the 5' RACE reads, yields one record per CDR3 protein. This sample yields 1,800,000 or so distinct CDR3 sequences, of which around 42% are seen a single time; under 25% belongs to the top ten. As regards this clonotype: The junction departs from the called germline gene at one end, perhaps through a read error.

This chain links TRBV12-3 or TRBV12-4 with TRBJ2-1, with D possibly TRBD1 on 6 matching bases. This clonotype originated in a human donor in good health. The sequencing sample was made of blood. The CDR3 loop reads CAGSAPGTQTYYNEQFF. The CDR3 DNA follows: TGTGCCGGCAGTGCACCCGGGACACAGACCTACTACAATGAGCAGTTCTTC.